This is a list of T cell receptor beta chains from one sample in a study of cytomegalovirus exposure and HLA in healthy donors. Only in-frame clones appear in the TCRdb table, and some are missing; sequencing was by immunoSEQ multiplex PCR. The data contain 250,000 to 350,000 clones, 80% of them seen just once; the ten biggest clones take up about 0.3%. The sequenced sample was PBMCs. All receptors derive from a girl under 10 years old in good health and CMV-seronegative. Each CDR3 is given with its conserved first and last residue. The D gene is left open where the match is weak. Size tells how often a clone was seen (once, few, many) or the class of an expanded clone, and some rows leave it out.

D | J | size | length | V | DNA | CDR3
TRBD1 | TRBJ1-1 | - | 15 | TRBV6-1 | TGTGCCAGCAGGAGGGATAGGGGGCCCAACACTGAAGCTTTCTTT | CASRRDRGPNTEAFF
TRBD2 | TRBJ2-1 | - | 16 | TRBV7-6 | TGTGCCAGCAGCACCCCGGGGGGGCAGGCGTACAATGAGCAGTTCTTC | CASSTPGGQAYNEQFF
- | TRBJ1-4 | - | 14 | TRBV6-6 | TGTGCCAGAAAGATGAACAGGTCTAACGAAAAACTGTTTTTT | CARKMNRSNEKLFF
TRBD2 | TRBJ2-5 | - | 14 | TRBV13 | TGTGCCAGCAGAAACGGCGGGCGTGGGAGGGAGCAGTACTTC | CASRNGGRGREQYF
TRBD2 | TRBJ2-7 | - | 17 | TRBV5-1 | TGCGCCAGCAGCTTGGCCCCGGCTAGCGGAAGCTCCTACGAGCAGTACTTC | CASSLAPASGSSYEQYF
TRBD2 | TRBJ2-3 | few | 13 | TRBV6-5 | TGTGCCAGCAGCCGGGGAGGGGTAGATACGCAGTATTTT | CASSRGGVDTQYF
TRBD2 | TRBJ2-3 | - | 19 | TRBV9 | TGTGCCAGCAGCGTAGAGGGAATAGCGGGAGGACTGAGCACAGATACGCAGTATTTT | CASSVEGIAGGLSTDTQYF
- | TRBJ1-2 | - | 13 | TRBV6-5 | TGTGCCAGCAGTCCAACAGGGACCTATGGCTACACCTTC | CASSPTGTYGYTF
- | TRBJ1-6 | few | 15 | TRBV5-5 | TGTGCCAGCAGCTTGCCCCCGGGACAACTGTCACCCCTCCACTTT | CASSLPPGQLSPLHF
TRBD1 | TRBJ2-2 | - | 16 | TRBV6-6 | TGTGCCAGCCGTGGGACAGGGGGTTCGAACACCGGGGAGCTGTTTTTT | CASRGTGGSNTGELFF
TRBD1 | TRBJ1-5 | once | 16 | TRBV28 | TGTGCCAGCAGTTTAGTCCCTGACAGGGGAGATCAGCCCCAGCATTTT | CASSLVPDRGDQPQHF
TRBD2 | TRBJ2-5 | - | 14 | TRBV15 | TGTGCCACCAGCAGACCGACTAGCCGGGAGACCCAGTACTTC | CATSRPTSRETQYF
- | TRBJ2-2 | - | 16 | TRBV5-1 | TGCGCCAGCAGCTTGAGATCGGGGTCCCTACGGCCGGAGCTGTTTTTT | CASSLRSGSLRPELFF
- | TRBJ1-1 | - | 15 | TRBV15 | TGTGCCACCAGCGATCGGGGGACGCGGGGACCTGAAGCTTTCTTT | CATSDRGTRGPEAFF
- | TRBJ2-1 | - | 15 | TRBV27 | TGTGCCAGCAGTTTACTCCAGGGGTTCTACAATGAGCAGTTCTTC | CASSLLQGFYNEQFF
- | TRBJ2-3 | - | 16 | TRBV7-3 | TGTGCCAGCAGCCCAACCCGGGATCCGAACACAGATACGCAGTATTTT | CASSPTRDPNTDTQYF
- | TRBJ2-7 | - | 11 | TRBV18 | TGTGCCAGCTCCCCAGGTTACGAGCAGTACTTC | CASSPGYEQYF
- | TRBJ1-2 | - | 14 | TRBV6-5 | TGTGCCAGCAGTTACTCGGCGGGGGCCTATGGCTACACCTTC | CASSYSAGAYGYTF
- | TRBJ2-5 | - | 15 | TRBV19 | TGTGCCAGTAGTACCCTCGGACATTTCCAAGAGACCCAGTACTTC | CASSTLGHFQETQYF
- | TRBJ1-6 | once | 12 | TRBV9 | TGTGCCAGCGGAGGGGTTAAGTCACCCCTCCACTTT | CASGGVKSPLHF
- | TRBJ1-1 | - | 15 | TRBV7-8 | TGTGCCAGCAGCTTAGTTCGGGGGGCCGCCCATGAAGCTTTCTTT | CASSLVRGAAHEAFF
TRBD1 | TRBJ2-7 | - | 15 | TRBV28 | TGTGCCAGCAGTTCGGGGGGACAGGGGGCGCACGAGCAGTACTTC | CASSSGGQGAHEQYF
- | TRBJ2-7 | - | 15 | TRBV18 | TGTGCCAGCTCACCAAGTTCTGGATACTACTACGAGCAGTACTTC | CASSPSSGYYYEQYF
TRBD2 | TRBJ2-2 | - | 14 | TRBV6-5 | TGTGCCAGCTTTAGCGGGAGGCCCGCCGGGGAGCTGTTTTTT | CASFSGRPAGELFF
TRBD1 | TRBJ1-1 | - | 15 | TRBV5-6 | TGTGCCAGCAGCTTGATCGACAGGGAGTTAACTGAAGCTTTCTTT | CASSLIDRELTEAFF
TRBD2 | TRBJ2-5 | - | 16 | TRBV4-1 | TGCGCCAGCAGTCCCGAGGTAGCGGGAGGTCTAGAGACCCAGTACTTC | CASSPEVAGGLETQYF
TRBD2 | TRBJ2-1 | - | 13 | TRBV7-9 | TGTGCCAGCAGCTTAGTCACTAGCGGGGGTCAGTTCTTC | CASSLVTSGGQFF
- | TRBJ2-5 | - | 14 | TRBV6-1 | TGTGCCAGCAGTGAAAGGGGCGGAGAAGAGACCCAGTACTTC | CASSERGGEETQYF
- | TRBJ1-3 | - | 17 | TRBV9 | TGTGCCAGCAGCGAAACAGTGGGGCAGCACACTGGAAACACCATATATTTT | CASSETVGQHTGNTIYF
- | TRBJ1-1 | - | 14 | TRBV23-1 | TGCGCCAGCAGCAGGAGCGGACTTCACACTGAAGCTTTCTTT | CASSRSGLHTEAFF
- | TRBJ2-7 | - | 14 | TRBV19 | TGTGCCAGTAGTATAGTGGGGACATCCTACGAGCAGTACTTC | CASSIVGTSYEQYF
- | TRBJ2-1 | - | 15 | TRBV28 | TGTGCCAGCATTTCCGCGGGGAGGTACTACAATGAGCAGTTCTTC | CASISAGRYYNEQFF
- | TRBJ2-1 | - | 16 | TRBV9 | TGTGCCAGCAGCGTAACGGCGGGTGTGGGTTACAATGAGCAGTTCTTC | CASSVTAGVGYNEQFF
- | TRBJ2-1 | - | 17 | TRBV5-1 | TGCGCCAGCAGCTTGGTGGCTAGCGAGGAGTTCCTCAATGAGCAGTTCTTC | CASSLVASEEFLNEQFF
- | TRBJ1-1 | few | 13 | TRBV28 | TGTGCCAGCAGTTCTCCGAGCAACACTGAAGCTTTCTTT | CASSSPSNTEAFF
TRBD1 | TRBJ1-2 | - | 13 | TRBV5-1 | TGCGCCAGCAGCTTGGCTGGGACAGATGGCTACACCTTC | CASSLAGTDGYTF
TRBD2 | TRBJ2-1 | once | 11 | TRBV30 | TGTGCCTGGGGGACTATGAATGAGCAGTTCTTC | CAWGTMNEQFF
TRBD1 | TRBJ2-1 | - | 15 | TRBV29-1 | TGCAGCGTTGACGACGACAGGGGGTCCTACAATGAGCAGTTCTTC | CSVDDDRGSYNEQFF
- | TRBJ2-2 | - | 19 | TRBV27 | TGTGCCAGCAGTTTATCGATCGGCAGGCAACTCAGGAACACCGGGGAGCTGTTTTTT | CASSLSIGRQLRNTGELFF
- | TRBJ2-7 | - | 18 | TRBV4-1 | TGCGCCAGCAGCCAAGCTCCATCTGGCAGTACAAAGACCTACGAGCAGTACTTC | CASSQAPSGSTKTYEQYF
TRBD1 | TRBJ1-2 | few | 14 | TRBV2 | TGTGCCAGCCAAACGGGACAGGGTTCGCGAGGCTACACCTTC | CASQTGQGSRGYTF
TRBD1 | TRBJ1-2 | once | 13 | TRBV11-2 | TGTGCCAGCAGCTCAGGGGGGCCCTATGGCTACACCTTC | CASSSGGPYGYTF
TRBD2 | TRBJ2-1 | - | 14 | TRBV28 | TGTGCCAGCGGACGACTAGCGGGCATCAATGAGCAGTTCTTC | CASGRLAGINEQFF
TRBD2 | TRBJ2-1 | few | 15 | TRBV7-2 | TGTGCCAGCAGCTTGCCGCGGGGACTAAGGTCCGAGCAGTTCTTC | CASSLPRGLRSEQFF
TRBD1 | TRBJ2-7 | few | 12 | TRBV6-1 | TGTGCCAGCAGGACAGGGGGCTACGAGCAGTACTTC | CASRTGGYEQYF
TRBD2 | TRBJ2-1 | - | 16 | TRBV9 | TGTGCCAGCAGCGTAGGACTAGCGGGGGGGCGGGATGAGCAGTTCTTC | CASSVGLAGGRDEQFF
TRBD2 | TRBJ2-3 | - | 18 | TRBV27 | TGTGCCAGCAGGACAATTGGGGAGCGGGGTCGGAGCACAGATACGCAGTATTTT | CASRTIGERGRSTDTQYF
- | TRBJ2-7 | - | 13 | TRBV6-5 | TGTGCCAGCAGTTACAGGGGATCCTACGAGCAGTACTTC | CASSYRGSYEQYF
- | TRBJ1-2 | once | 14 | TRBV9 | TGTGCCAGCAGTGCTATGACTTTAAATTATGGCTACACCTTC | CASSAMTLNYGYTF
TRBD2 | TRBJ2-7 | - | 16 | TRBV5-4 | TGTGCCAGCAACCTCCCAAAACGACTAGCGTCCTACGAGCAGTACTTC | CASNLPKRLASYEQYF
TRBD2 | TRBJ2-2 | - | 16 | TRBV7-6 | TGTGCCAGCAGCTCAATTAGCGGGGGAAGGATCGGGGAGCTGTTTTTT | CASSSISGGRIGELFF
TRBD1 | TRBJ1-2 | - | 15 | TRBV10-3 | TGTGCCATCATGGGACAGGGGTCTGCTTTCTATGGCTACACCTTC | CAIMGQGSAFYGYTF
- | TRBJ2-2 | few | 17 | TRBV7-6 | TGTGCCAGCAGCCCCCACCCCAGTTCGGGAATCACCGGGGAGCTGTTTTTT | CASSPHPSSGITGELFF
TRBD2 | TRBJ2-7 | - | 16 | TRBV5-1 | TGCGCCAGCAGCTTGTCCGGGACTAGCGGATCCTACGAGCAGTACTTC | CASSLSGTSGSYEQYF
- | TRBJ2-7 | - | 17 | TRBV28 | TGTGCCAGCAGTTTATCGCCCCAAGCGGGTAGCTCCTACGAGCAGTACTTC | CASSLSPQAGSSYEQYF
- | TRBJ2-7 | - | 14 | TRBV11-2 | TGTGCCAGCAGCTTAGAGGCATACTCCTACGAGCAGTACTTC | CASSLEAYSYEQYF
TRBD2 | TRBJ2-3 | - | 15 | TRBV5-1 | TGCGCCAGCAGCTTGTATGGAGGGAGGGCAGATACGCAGTATTTT | CASSLYGGRADTQYF
- | TRBJ1-3 | - | 12 | TRBV29-1 | TGCAGCGTTGTGAGGTCTGGAAACACCATATATTTT | CSVVRSGNTIYF
- | TRBJ1-2 | - | 15 | TRBV7-9 | TGTGCCAGCAGCCCCCCCCTGGCCCTTCTGTATGGCTACACCTTC | CASSPPLALLYGYTF